This passage covers 23 T cell receptor beta chains from one sample sequenced in a study of beta chain features in type 1 diabetes. Whole-study results and caveats: TCRB CDR3s from Type 1 diabetes patients were moderately but significantly shorter in all four CD4+ subsets.

Since all of the isolated RNA was reverse transcribed, expressed TCRB transcripts were what got sequenced. Libraries were prepared by immunoSEQ multiplex PCR; TCRdb keeps only in-frame clonotypes and omits some of them. The sample yields approximately 600,000 clones, approximately 13% seen once. Antigens of these TCRs are unknown. The sequenced sample was naive CD4+ T cells from blood. Source of these receptors: a young man with type 1 diabetes.

The V call is TRBV7-2, the J call TRBJ2-6; a weak D match, TRBD1 (5 bases). V lost 4 bases and J 2 bases, leaving 9 bases between the germline ends. Germline lookup yields CDR1 SGHTA and CDR2 FQGNSA. The CDR3 is 15 residues long. CDR3 in amino acids: CASSYTGAGANVLTF. The CDR3 DNA reads TGTGCCAGCAGCTATACAGGAGCTGGGGCCAACGTCCTGACTTTC.

The table lists this clone with a few counts. This chain links TRBV25-1 with TRBJ1-3; D not certain. Trimming pared 6 bases from V and 4 bases from J, leaving 10 bases between. The germline gives CDR1 MGHDK, CDR2 SYGVNS. The CDR3 runs 13 residues. This chain's CDR3 is CASSLGGGNTIYF. For the CDR3, the DNA is TGTGCCAGCAGCCTAGGAGGCGGAAACACCATATATTTT. Together with reference TRBV25-1 and TRBJ1-3, the CDR3 gives the full variable domain: EADIYQTPRYLVIGTGKKITLECSQTMGHDKMYWYQQDPGMELHLIHYSYGVNSTEKGDLSSESTVSRIRTEHFPLTLESARPSHTSQYLCASSLGGGNTIYFGEGSWLTVV.

There are a few counts of this clone. The CDR3 reads CAIRRGGSGHQNTEAFF. CDR3 bases: TGTGCCATCCGGCGTGGAGGCTCGGGACATCAGAACACTGAAGCTTTCTTT. The chain has TRBV10-3 and TRBJ1-1; D is possibly TRBD1 (6 bases). The CDR3 runs to 17 residues. Trimming left V 8 bases short and J 1 base short, with 23 bases between. Germline values: CDR1 ENHRY, CDR2 SYGVKD.

This chain links TRBV29-1 with TRBJ2-2; tentative D call: TRBD1 (5 bases). The CDR3 spans 16 residues. With 4 bases removed from V and 2 bases from J, the gap between germline ends came to 17 bases. CDR1 and CDR2 (germline): SQVTM, ANQGSEA. The CDR3, as DNA: TGCAGCGTTGTCCACGGATCAGGGATAAACACCGGGGAGCTGTTTTTT. As protein: CSVVHGSGINTGELFF.

The V and J genes are TRBV9 and TRBJ2-1; D gene ambiguous. Between the trimmed V and J ends, which lost 0 bases and 0 bases, there was a span of 7 bases. The length of the CDR3 is 15 residues. Germline V gives CDR1 SGDLS, CDR2 YYNGEE. For the CDR3, the DNA is TGTGCCAGCAGCGTAGACAGACCCTCCTACAATGAGCAGTTCTTC. Encoded protein: CASSVDRPSYNEQFF.

This chain uses TRBV30 with TRBJ1-6, with D uncertain. V was clipped by 3 bases and J by 0 bases, with 18 bases between them. The CDR3 has 18 amino acids. Germline CDR1 and CDR2: GTSNPN and SVGIG (reference sequence). The CDR3 protein is CAWSSWRLSTSYNSPLHF. The CDR3 nucleotides read TGTGCCTGGAGCTCCTGGAGACTGTCAACCTCCTATAATTCACCCCTCCACTTT. The variable domain in full, completed from reference TRBV30 and TRBJ1-6, reads SQTIHQWPATLVQPVGSPLSLECTVEGTSNPNLYWYRQAAGRGLQLLFYSVGIGQISSEVPQNLSASRPQDRQFILSSKKLLLSDSGFYLCAWSSWRLSTSYNSPLHFGNGTRLTVT.

The CDR3 sequence: CASRPPPGLAGGSSYEQYF. In DNA, the CDR3 is TGTGCCAGCAGGCCGCCCCCGGGACTAGCGGGGGGGAGCTCCTACGAGCAGTACTTC. The genes are TRBV11-2 and TRBJ2-7, with 16 nucleotides matching TRBD2. The V segment lost 6 bases and the J segment 0 bases; nucleotides outside the gene matches: 11. Per the germline V gene, CDR1 is SGHAT and CDR2 is FQNNGV. The CDR3 covers 19 residues.

Only a few counts were recorded for this clone. This chain joins TRBV5-1 and TRBJ1-2; D is perhaps TRBD1 (6 bases). The V and J ends lost 3 bases and 0 bases respectively, with 18 bases between them. This CDR3 spans 17 amino acids. Germline V CDR1 and CDR2: SGHRS, YFSETQ. CDR3 protein: CASSYRDTDGPNYGYTF. The CDR3 bases are TGCGCCAGCAGCTACCGGGACACCGATGGGCCTAACTATGGCTACACCTTC.

Details on this clone: Other nucleotide sequences from this sample produce the same CDR3. The chain has TRBV15 and TRBJ2-6; no firm D call. V lost 3 bases and J lost 0, with 6 bases in between. The CDR3 has 15 residues. Germline-derived CDR1 and CDR2 are LNHNV and YYDKDF (reference sequence). CDR3 sequence (DNA): TGTGCCACCAGCAGGGACCGCTCTGGGGCCAACGTCCTGACTTTC. Protein sequence: CATSRDRSGANVLTF. Based on the CDR3 plus reference TRBV15 and TRBJ2-6, the full variable domain is DAMVIQNPRYQVTQFGKPVTLSCSQTLNHNVMYWYQQKSSQAPKLLFHYYDKDFNNEADTPDNFQSRRPNTSFCFLDIRSPGLGDTAMYLCATSRDRSGANVLTFGAGSRLTVL.

This chain connects TRBV14 to TRBJ1-1; the match to TRBD1 covers 7 bases. The CDR3 consists of 14 residues. CDR1 and CDR2 (germline): SGHDN, FVKESK. V lost 3 bases to trimming and J lost 4 bases; unmatched junction nucleotides: 5. CDR3 region: CASSHRTGVTEAFF. CDR3 nucleotide sequence: TGTGCCAGCAGCCACCGGACAGGCGTCACTGAAGCTTTCTTT.

This rearrangement joins TRBV4-2 to TRBJ2-7; 7 bases map to TRBD2. Germline CDR1 and CDR2: LGHNA and YNFKEQ. The CDR3 extends over 15 amino acids. Trimming at V came to 1 base and at J to 3 bases, leaving 6 bases not matched to a gene. The CDR3 here is CASSQVSGEYYEQYF. The CDR3 DNA reads TGTGCCAGCAGCCAAGTGAGCGGGGAATACTACGAGCAGTACTTC.

The chain is built from TRBV18 and TRBJ1-3; D not certain. The ends were cut back, 0 bases at V and 1 base at J, with 7 bases in the middle. CDR1 and CDR2 (germline): KGHSH, LQKENI. The CDR3 sequence is 15 residues long. This CDR3 reads CASSPPAGSGNTIYF. As DNA, the CDR3 is TGTGCCAGCTCACCACCTGCAGGATCTGGAAACACCATATATTTT.

This clone was seen more than once but under ten times. V gene TRBV7-9 combines with J gene TRBJ1-2; D is possibly TRBD1 (5 bases). This CDR3 comprises 12 residues. Trimming left V 2 bases short and J 6 bases short, with 7 bases between. CDR1 SEHNR and CDR2 FQNEAQ come from the germline V gene (reference sequence). In nucleotides, the CDR3 is TGTGCCAGCAGCTTACAGGGAAATGGCTACACCTTC. It is translated as CASSLQGNGYTF.

This clone was seen only a few times. V gene TRBV29-1 combines with J gene TRBJ2-7, with D possibly being TRBD1 (5 bases). This CDR3 contains 12 residues. The V gene lost 7 bases and the J gene lost 4 bases, with 14 bases spanning the gap. Germline V lookup: CDR1 SQVTM, CDR2 ANQGSEA. The CDR3: CSGGHGDYEQYF. The DNA of the CDR3 is TGCAGCGGAGGACACGGTGATTACGAGCAGTACTTC.

The chain is built from TRBV11-1 and TRBJ2-3; D is unclear. There are 14 residues in the CDR3. V was pared by 2 bases and J by 2 bases, with 8 bases between. Germline assignment: CDR1 SGHAT and CDR2 FQDESV (reference sequence). This CDR3 reads CASSLNGYTDTQYF. In DNA, the CDR3 is TGTGCCAGCAGCTTAAATGGGTACACAGATACGCAGTATTTT.

This clone appeared a few times. Other DNA sequences in the sample encode the same CDR3. V gene TRBV7-2 combines with J gene TRBJ2-3; TRBD2 is a possible D gene (6 bases). CDR1 SGHTA and CDR2 FQGNSA come from the germline V gene. Trimming took 3 bases from V and 0 from J, leaving 7 bases between them. CDR3 length equals 14 residues. Here the CDR3 DNA reads TGTGCCAGCAGCTTGCGGGATAGCACAGATACGCAGTATTTT. Translating it yields CASSLRDSTDTQYF.

The chain couples TRBV28 to TRBJ2-7; tentative D call: TRBD1 (5 bases). The V and J ends lost 2 bases and 2 bases respectively, with 10 bases between them. CDR3 length: 14 amino acids. In germline, CDR1 is MDHEN, CDR2 SYDVKM. CDR3 residues: CASSLGQGPYEQYF. CDR3 coding DNA: TGTGCCAGCAGTTTAGGCCAGGGTCCCTACGAGCAGTACTTC.

This clone was observed a few times. This chain connects TRBV30 to TRBJ1-5, with D unclear. V was shortened by 0 bases and J by 4 bases, with 7 bases between the two germline ends. CDR3 length: 13 residues. CDR1 is GTSNPN and CDR2 is SVGIG in the germline V gene (reference sequence). The CDR3 nucleotides are TGTGCCTGGAGTGTACTGGAGAATCAGCCCCAGCATTTT. Translated, it gives CAWSVLENQPQHF.

This clone appeared a few times. This chain links TRBV28 with TRBJ1-2; perhaps TRBD1 as D (5 bases). The CDR3 contains 15 residues. Between the trimmed V and J ends, which lost 2 bases and 2 bases, there was a span of 12 bases. Germline V gene lookup returns CDR1 MDHEN and CDR2 SYDVKM. Here the CDR3 DNA reads TGTGCCAGCAGTTTACCGGGACCGACGAACTATGGCTACACCTTC. This gives the protein CASSLPGPTNYGYTF.

The chain recombines TRBV11-2 with TRBJ2-7; 7 nucleotides align to TRBD1. Germline V gives CDR1 SGHAT, CDR2 FQNNGV. V lost 8 bases to trimming and J lost 2 bases; unmatched junction nucleotides: 6. The CDR3 length is 13 residues. The CDR3 DNA sequence: TGTGCCAGCGGCGGACAGGCCACCTACGAGCAGTACTTC. The encoded protein is CASGGQATYEQYF. Together with reference TRBV11-2 and TRBJ2-7, the CDR3 gives the full variable domain: EAGVAQSPRYKIIEKRQSVAFWCNPISGHATLYWYQQILGQGPKLLIQFQNNGVVDDSQLPKDRFSAERLKGVDSTLKIQPAKLEDSAVYLCASGGQATYEQYFGPGTRLTVT.

This clone was counted only a few times. The J gene is TRBJ2-1, the V gene TRBV19; the match to TRBD2 covers 8 bases. V dropped 0 bases and J dropped 12; count of bases not matched to a gene: 4. The germline V gene has CDR1 LNHDA and CDR2 SQIVND (reference sequence). The length of the CDR3 is 13 residues. The CDR3 here is CASSIEERGRQFF. CDR3 DNA sequence: TGTGCCAGTAGTATAGAAGAGCGGGGGCGGCAGTTCTTC. Full variable domain (rest looked up from reference TRBV19 and TRBJ2-1): DGGITQSPKYLFRKEGQNVTLSCEQNLNHDAMYWYRQDPGQGLRLIYYSQIVNDFQKGDIAEGYSVSREKKESFPLTVTSAQKNPTAFYLCASSIEERGRQFFGPGTRLTVL.

This clone has only a few counts. This chain joins TRBV7-2 and TRBJ1-4, with D uncertain. CDR1 is SGHTA and CDR2 is FQGNSA in the germline V gene. V lost 5 bases to trimming and J lost 2 bases, with 12 bases between them. This CDR3 is built from 15 residues. The CDR3 loop is CASSAGGSTNEKLFF. CDR3 DNA: TGTGCCAGCAGCGCTGGCGGGTCCACTAATGAAAAACTGTTTTTT.

In its sample, this clone was seen a few times. The gene calls are TRBV15 and TRBJ2-1; D unresolved. The V end lost 2 bases, the J end lost 8 bases, and 13 bases lay between the germline ends. The CDR3 runs to 14 residues. CDR1 and CDR2 from the germline V gene are LNHNV and YYDKDF (reference sequence). The CDR3 nucleotides are TGTGCCACCAGCAGAAATTCAAGGGCGGATGAGCAGTTCTTC. This gives the protein CATSRNSRADEQFF.